This T cell receptor (beta chain) was found in a study of cytomegalovirus exposure and HLA in healthy donors. As for the study in general: A subsequent analysis reported that the 95 to 150 validation repertoires were produced on the same platform that had also been used for the roughly 700 first-cohort repertoires. Study-level results: Cytomegalovirus-associated status was assigned to about 180 TCR beta chains. CMV antigen specificity of three CMV-associated chains was confirmed in vitro.

The CDR3 runs 15 residues. Per germline, CDR1 SGDLS and CDR2 YYNGEE. Trimming stripped 0 bases from V and 4 bases from J, with 11 bases between. This clone was picked up one time. The antigen is unknown. Only in-frame clones appear in the TCRdb table, and some are missing; sequencing was by immunoSEQ multiplex PCR. The sample lists about 180,000 clones, 85% seen once, with 16% in the top ten. The gene calls are TRBV9 and TRBJ2-1, with D possibly TRBD2 on 6 matching bases. Sequencing was performed on PBMCs. This receptor was obtained from a man aged 18 to 29 in good health and CMV-seropositive. The CDR3 here is CASSVAGVGYNEQFF. The CDR3 DNA sequence: TGTGCCAGCAGCGTAGCGGGAGTTGGTTACAATGAGCAGTTCTTC. Variable domain in full (rest from reference TRBV9 and TRBJ2-1): DSGVTQTPKHLITATGQRVTLRCSPRSGDLSVYWYQQSLDQGLQFLIQYYNGEERAKGNILERFSAQQFPDLHSELNLSSLELGDSALYFCASSVAGVGYNEQFFGPGTRLTVL.